This TCR beta chain was retrieved from a study of blood T cell repertoires in COVID-19. Study information: The United States, Italy and Spain provided the acute and convalescent COVID-19 samples. The analysed material was cDNA or gDNA that came from T cells, B-cell-depleted T cells, or PBMCs.

As originally analysed: Amplifying reference gene primers gave estimates of nucleated cell counts. The data were produced by immunoSEQ multiplex PCR, yet TCRdb's version contains in-frame clones alone and is incomplete. The DNA was the basis for D and trimming; V, J and clone size are from that table. Here the sample spans under 300,000 clones, roughly 86% being singletons. This CDR3 has 15 amino acids. V lost 2 bases and J 10 bases, leaving 15 bases between the germline ends. Per germline, CDR1 MDHEN and CDR2 SYDVKM. This clonotype originated in an elderly man with acute or convalescent COVID-19. The gene calls are TRBV28 and TRBJ1-6, with D perhaps matching TRBD1 (5 bases). Sequenced input: peripheral blood. The CDR3 nucleotides are TGTGCCAGCAGTTTACCAGGGAACGGTTGGTCACCCCTCCACTTT. Its protein is CASSLPGNGWSPLHF. The whole variable domain, filled in from reference TRBV28 and TRBJ1-6, reads DVKVTQSSRYLVKRTGEKVFLECVQDMDHENMFWYRQDPGLGLRLIYFSYDVKMKEKGDIPEGYSVSREKKERFSLILESASTNQTSMYLCASSLPGNGWSPLHFGNGTRLTVT.